The 10 T cell receptor beta chains below come from one sample, sequenced in a study of blood T cell repertoires in COVID-19 (dated by TCRdb to 2018 to 2020). To prepare the library, the immunoSEQ multiplex PCR assay was applied. TCRdb stores this immuneACCESS table with in-frame sequences only. Part of the clones is absent; in the studies checked, under half of the shortfall reflects unresolved V genes, and no reason is known for the rest. The sample includes around 130,000 clones, with approximately 71% observed a single time. The ten largest clones add up to roughly 7.3% of the sample. Sequencing was carried out using peripheral blood. The receptor source for this set is a human donor in a cohort sampled during active COVID-19.

CDR3 loop: CAISESARLNGGAVGSSYEQYF. The CDR3 DNA reads as TGTGCCATCAGTGAGTCCGCCCGATTAAATGGGGGGGCAGTGGGGTCTTCCTACGAGCAGTACTTC. The rearrangement links TRBV10-3 to TRBJ2-7, with D tentatively TRBD2 (7 bases). Germline V gives CDR1 ENHRY, CDR2 SYGVKD. The CDR3 covers 22 residues. Deletions cut 0 bases from V and 1 base from J, with 31 bases between.

A note on this clone: Different DNA sequences within this sample yield the same CDR3. The chain has TRBV27 and TRBJ2-7; D not certain. The length of the CDR3 is 12 residues. Germline-derived CDR1 and CDR2 are MNHEY and SMNVEV (reference sequence). The V end was cut by 6 bases, the J end by 0 bases, with 6 bases between. The CDR3 reads CASSPSSYEQYF. Written as DNA, the CDR3 is TGTGCCAGCAGCCCGAGCTCCTACGAGCAGTACTTC.

The V and J genes are TRBV5-1 and TRBJ1-1; TRBD1 might be the D (6 bases). The CDR3 runs 14 residues. Germline V gene lookup returns CDR1 SGHRS and CDR2 YFSETQ. V dropped 0 bases and J dropped 5 bases, with 11 bases sitting between them. The CDR3 region has the DNA TGCGCCAGCAGCTTGGGCCGACAGGCGACTGAAGCTTTCTTT. It yields the protein CASSLGRQATEAFF.

This clone occurred a few times. V usage is TRBV2 and J usage is TRBJ1-5; D is perhaps TRBD1 (6 bases). Trimming took 8 bases from V and 1 from J, leaving 15 bases between them. The CDR3 consists of 15 residues. Looked up from germline, CDR1 is SNHLY and CDR2 is FYNNEI. Here the CDR3 DNA reads TGTGCCAGCCGAGCGGGGGGCCGCAGCAATCAGCCCCAGCATTTT. Its translation: CASRAGGRSNQPQHF.

This chain uses TRBV30 with TRBJ1-1; D is unresolved. This CDR3 is built from 11 residues. The V and J ends lost 2 bases and 6 bases respectively, with 7 bases between them. The V gene's germline CDR1 is GTSNPN and CDR2 SVGIG (reference sequence). The CDR3 reads CAWSIAPEAFF. CDR3 DNA sequence: TGTGCCTGGAGTATAGCCCCTGAAGCTTTCTTT.

The chain couples TRBV5-1 to TRBJ2-7, with 10 bases fitting TRBD2. This CDR3 spans 14 amino acids. Unmatched junction bases numbered 4, after V lost 3 bases and J lost 4 bases. CDR1 and CDR2 from the germline V gene are SGHRS and YFSETQ. CDR3 nucleotide sequence: TGCGCCAGCAGCTCCACTAGCGGGAATTACGAGCAGTACTTC. This gives the protein CASSSTSGNYEQYF.

In its sample, this clone was seen a few times. The rearrangement uses TRBV11-2 and TRBJ1-1, with a possible D match to TRBD1 (6 bases). This CDR3 is built from 15 residues. V lost 0 bases, J lost 4 bases, and 12 bases lay in between. In germline, CDR1 is SGHAT, CDR2 FQNNGV. The CDR3: CASSLDWGLVTEAFF. In DNA, the CDR3 is TGTGCCAGCAGCTTAGATTGGGGGCTGGTCACTGAAGCTTTCTTT.

The chain combines TRBV29-1 with TRBJ2-1; D may be TRBD2 (6 bases). V dropped 8 bases and J dropped 8 bases, with 13 bases sitting between them. Germline V gene lookup returns CDR1 SQVTM and CDR2 ANQGSEA. CDR3 length: 11 residues. This CDR3 reads CSSPWRDEQFF. CDR3 DNA: TGCAGCTCTCCTTGGAGGGATGAGCAGTTCTTC.

This chain connects TRBV27 to TRBJ2-5, with TRBD2 identical over 7 bases. Germline V lookup: CDR1 MNHEY, CDR2 SMNVEV (reference sequence). CDR3 size: 16 residues. V lost 2 bases, J lost 5 bases, and 11 bases stayed unmatched. DNA of the CDR3: TGTGCCAGCAGTTTAGGGAGCGGGGTGCCCAGGGAGACCCAGTACTTC. Amino acid sequence: CASSLGSGVPRETQYF.

The rearrangement uses TRBV6-5 and TRBJ1-4, with D tentatively TRBD1 (6 bases). This CDR3 has 15 amino acids. The V gene's germline CDR1 is MNHEY and CDR2 SVGAGI. Trimming took off 6 bases at V and 8 bases at J, with 19 bases between the two ends. The CDR3 DNA is TGTGCCAGCAGGACTCAGACAGGAAGGCGCGAAAAACTGTTTTTT. This translates into CASRTQTGRREKLFF.